This T cell receptor beta chain is drawn from a study of T cell responses to AZD1222 COVID-19 vaccine. CDR3 length equals 13 residues. Germline assignment: CDR1 LGHNT and CDR2 FRNRAP. V was pared by 5 bases and J by 5 bases, with 12 bases between. Regarding this clone: Its target is not known.

Study findings and constraints: Repertoire samples came only from after the peak T cell response.

Profiled with immunoSEQ multiplex PCR; TCRdb holds only in-frame clones, not every one. This table holds under 150,000 clones, 75% to 90% found once. The chain couples TRBV12-5 to TRBJ1-1, with D hard to call. The receptor was isolated from an adult who received the AZD1222 COVID-19 vaccine. The specimen was peripheral blood, collected 28 days after the second AZD1222 dose. Written as DNA, the CDR3 is TGTGCTAGTGGTCCCGCCGGGTTAACTGAAGCTTTCTTT. Residues: CASGPAGLTEAFF.